These 3 T cell receptor beta chains came from one sample sequenced in a study of blood T cell repertoires in COVID-19. Generated by immunoSEQ multiplex PCR, the TCRdb table keeps only in-frame clones and is missing some. This sample has about 30,000 clones, with 90% found just once. Sequencing input: peripheral blood. The receptors originated from a man between 65 and 79 years old with active or convalescent COVID-19.

J is TRBJ2-5 and V is TRBV7-2, with 7 bases lining up with TRBD1. The ends lost 5 bases at V and 5 bases at J; junction bases unmatched: 8. Germline V gene lookup returns CDR1 SGHTA and CDR2 FQGNSA. The CDR3 sequence is 14 residues long. Written as DNA, the CDR3 is TGTGCCAGCAGCCCACAGGGGCTGGGGGAGACCCAGTACTTC. Protein product: CASSPQGLGETQYF.

The V call is TRBV27, the J call TRBJ2-3, with 8 bases identical to TRBD2. The CDR3 spans 14 residues. J was trimmed by 6 bases and V by 4 bases; bases with no gene match: 6. Germline CDR1 reads MNHEY; CDR2 reads SMNVEV (reference sequence). The DNA of the CDR3 is TGTGCCAGCAGTTATCGGGAGGGCGTCGATACGCAGTATTTT. As protein: CASSYREGVDTQYF.

The chain combines TRBV19 with TRBJ2-7; D remains ambiguous. This CDR3 is 13 amino acids long. Germline V gives CDR1 LNHDA, CDR2 SQIVND (reference sequence). Trimming took 1 base from V and 3 from J, leaving 7 bases between them. Here the CDR3 reads CASSIGQGYEQYF. The CDR3 bases are TGTGCCAGTAGTATAGGACAAGGCTACGAGCAGTACTTC.